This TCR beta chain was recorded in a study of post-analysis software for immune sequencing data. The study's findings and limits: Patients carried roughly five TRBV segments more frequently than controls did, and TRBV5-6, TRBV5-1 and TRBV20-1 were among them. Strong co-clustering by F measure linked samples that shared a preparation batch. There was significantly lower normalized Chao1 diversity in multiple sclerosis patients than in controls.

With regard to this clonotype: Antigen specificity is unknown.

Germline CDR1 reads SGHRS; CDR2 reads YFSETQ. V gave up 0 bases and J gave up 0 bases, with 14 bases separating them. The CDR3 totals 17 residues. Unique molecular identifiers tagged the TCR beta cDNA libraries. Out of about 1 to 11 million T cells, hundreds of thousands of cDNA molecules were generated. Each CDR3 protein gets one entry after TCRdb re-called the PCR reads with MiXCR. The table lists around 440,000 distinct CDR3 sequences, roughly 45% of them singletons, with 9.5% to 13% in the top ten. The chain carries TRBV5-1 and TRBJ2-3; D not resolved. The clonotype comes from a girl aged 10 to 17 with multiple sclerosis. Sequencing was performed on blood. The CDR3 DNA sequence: TGCGCCAGCAGCTTGGATTGGCCCCCTCTCAGCACAGATACGCAGTATTTT. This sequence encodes CASSLDWPPLSTDTQYF.